This entry describes one T cell receptor (beta chain). TCRdb's table, derived via immunoSEQ multiplex PCR, lists solely in-frame clones and lacks some. The sample lists 90,000 to 100,000 clones; about 86% were seen once. The CDR3 length is 15 residues. CDR1 is LGHNA, CDR2 YNFKEQ, per germline. With 2 bases clipped from V and 1 base from J, the junction kept 5 bases outside the gene matches. This specimen comes from a study of blood T cell repertoires in COVID-19. At the level of the study: PBMCs, B-cell-depleted T cells, or T cells provided the cDNA or gDNA that made up the material.

The chain recombines TRBV4-2 with TRBJ2-7, with TRBD2 matching over 7 bases. The TCR was taken from a man aged 80 or over with acute or convalescent COVID-19. The specimen sequenced was peripheral blood. The CDR3, as DNA: TGTGCCAGCAGCCAACACCCCGGGGGGTCCTACGAGCAGTACTTC. Encoded protein: CASSQHPGGSYEQYF.